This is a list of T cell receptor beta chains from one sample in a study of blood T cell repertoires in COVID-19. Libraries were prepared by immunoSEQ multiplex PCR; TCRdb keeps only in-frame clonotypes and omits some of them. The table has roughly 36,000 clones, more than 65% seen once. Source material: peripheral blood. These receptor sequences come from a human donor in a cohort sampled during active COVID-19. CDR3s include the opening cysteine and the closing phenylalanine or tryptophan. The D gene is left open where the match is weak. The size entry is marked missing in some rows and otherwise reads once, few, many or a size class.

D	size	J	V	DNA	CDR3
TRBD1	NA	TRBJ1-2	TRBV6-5	TGTGCCAGCAGTTACGACAGGGGTAGTGGCTACACCTTC	CASSYDRGSGYTF
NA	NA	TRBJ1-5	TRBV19	TGTGCCAGTAGCCAGGGCAGGGTGGATCAGCCCCAGCATTTT	CASSQGRVDQPQHF
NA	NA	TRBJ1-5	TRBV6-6	TGTGCCAGCAGCGGACAGAATTACAATCAGCCCCAGCATTTT	CASSGQNYNQPQHF
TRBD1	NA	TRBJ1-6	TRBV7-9	TGTGCCAGCAGCTTACAGGGGGCTGTCTCACCCCTCCACTTT	CASSLQGAVSPLHF
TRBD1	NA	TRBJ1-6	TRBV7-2	TGTGCCAGCAGCCCCGGGACAGCGGATTCACCCCTCCACTTT	CASSPGTADSPLHF
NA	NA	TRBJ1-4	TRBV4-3	TGCGCCAGCAGCCCACCGGGTCGGCATGAAAAACTGTTTTTT	CASSPPGRHEKLFF
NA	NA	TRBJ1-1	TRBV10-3	TGTGCCATCAGCAGGGTTGCTGACACTGAAGCTTTCTTT	CAISRVADTEAFF
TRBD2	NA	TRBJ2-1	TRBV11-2	TGTGCCAGCAGCTCGGGACTAGCGAATGAGCAGTTCTTC	CASSSGLANEQFF
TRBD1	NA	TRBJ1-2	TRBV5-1	TGCGCCAGCAGCGCTAGGACAGGGGGCCAAGGTTTTGATGGCTACACCTTC	CASSARTGGQGFDGYTF
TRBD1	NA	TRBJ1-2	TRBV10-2	TGCGCCAGCAGCGAGGGACAGGGCAACTATGGCTACACCTTC	CASSEGQGNYGYTF
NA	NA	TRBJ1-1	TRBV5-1	TGCGCCAGCAGCGGGGGACGGACTATGAACACTGAAGCTTTCTTT	CASSGGRTMNTEAFF
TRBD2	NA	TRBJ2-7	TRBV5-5	TGTGCCAGCAGCTTGGTGACTAGCGGGACCTCCTACGAGCAGTACTTC	CASSLVTSGTSYEQYF
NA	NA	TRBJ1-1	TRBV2	TGTGCCAGCAGGGACAGCATGAACACTGAAGCTTTCTTT	CASRDSMNTEAFF
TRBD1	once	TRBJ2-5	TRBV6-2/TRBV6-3	TGTGCCAGCAGTTACTCGAGTGGGACAGTGGAGACCCAGTACTTC	CASSYSSGTVETQYF
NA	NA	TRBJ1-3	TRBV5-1	TGCGCCAGCAGCTTGTCTGGGGCGGATTACGGAAACACCATATATTTT	CASSLSGADYGNTIYF
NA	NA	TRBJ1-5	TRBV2	TGTGCCAGCAGTGGGCGGAGCGGGGCCCTCTCCCTACTTAGCAATCAGCCCCAGCATTTT	CASSGRSGALSLLSNQPQHF
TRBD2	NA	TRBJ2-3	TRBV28	TGTGCCAGCAGGAGAACTAGCGGGAGGTCAGATACGCAGTATTTT	CASRRTSGRSDTQYF
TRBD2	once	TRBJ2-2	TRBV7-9	TGTGCCAGCAGCTTGGCTAGCGGGGGTACGAACACCGGGGAGCTGTTTTTT	CASSLASGGTNTGELFF
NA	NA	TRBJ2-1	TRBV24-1	TGTGCCACCAGTTGGGGGGGGGCGAGGAATGAGCAGTTCTTC	CATSWGGARNEQFF
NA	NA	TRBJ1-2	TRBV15	TGTGCCACCAGCAGAGAGCGGCAGAACTATGGCTACACCTTC	CATSRERQNYGYTF
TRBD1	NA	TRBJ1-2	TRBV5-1	TGCGCCAGCAGCGTTACACAGGGGGATCGTGGCTACACCTTC	CASSVTQGDRGYTF
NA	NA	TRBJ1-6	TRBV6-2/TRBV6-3	TGTGCCAGCAGTCAATTCGGGGTTTTTTCACCCCTCCACTTT	CASSQFGVFSPLHF
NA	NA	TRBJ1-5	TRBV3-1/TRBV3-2	TGTGCCAGCAGCCAAGTAGAGGGCCAGCCCCAGCATTTT	CASSQVEGQPQHF
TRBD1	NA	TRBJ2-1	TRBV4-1	TGCGCCAGCAGCCAAGATTACTTATGGACAGGGCGTTACAATGAGCAGTTCTTC	CASSQDYLWTGRYNEQFF
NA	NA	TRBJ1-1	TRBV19	TGTGCCAGTAGTTTTATAGGAGTCACTGAAGCTTTCTTT	CASSFIGVTEAFF
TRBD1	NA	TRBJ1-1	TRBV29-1	TGCAGCGTTGATGGAGGGGACAGGGGGCCTCTAATGGCTTTCTTT	CSVDGGDRGPLMAFF
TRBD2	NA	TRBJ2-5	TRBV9	TGTGCCAGCAGCGTAGCGGGGGGGCAAGAGACCCAGTACTTC	CASSVAGGQETQYF
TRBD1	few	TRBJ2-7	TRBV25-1	TGTGCCAGCAGCGCGACAGGGTTCGAGCAGTACTTC	CASSATGFEQYF
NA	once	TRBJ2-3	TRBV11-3	TGTGCCAGCAGCCGTGGGGGGGCCCGCAAGGATACGCAGTATTTT	CASSRGGARKDTQYF
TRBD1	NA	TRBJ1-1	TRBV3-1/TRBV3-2	TGTGCCAGCAGCCCTGGGACAGGAAGAATACCGGGAGCTTTCTTT	CASSPGTGRIPGAFF
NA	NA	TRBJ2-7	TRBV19	TGTGCCAGTAGTATCGCCGGGGGTCCCTACGAGCAGTACTTC	CASSIAGGPYEQYF
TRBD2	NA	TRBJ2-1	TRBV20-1	TGCAGTGCTAGTGTCCTAGCGGGGGGCCGATACAATGAGCAGTTCTTC	CSASVLAGGRYNEQFF
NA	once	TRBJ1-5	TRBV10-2	TGCGCCAGCAGTGTGGGGCAGGCCCATCAGCCCCAGCATTTT	CASSVGQAHQPQHF
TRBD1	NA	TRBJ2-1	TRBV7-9	TGTGCCATCCTCCGGGACAGGGCCGGGAATGAGCAGTTCTTC	CAILRDRAGNEQFF
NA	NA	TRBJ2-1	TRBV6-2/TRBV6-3	TGTGCCAGCAGTGACCCCCCCTTGAGGAATGAGCAGTTCTTC	CASSDPPLRNEQFF
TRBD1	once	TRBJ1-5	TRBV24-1	TGTGCCACCAGTGATCCAGGACAGGGGGCTATGAGCAATCAGCCCCAGCATTTT	CATSDPGQGAMSNQPQHF
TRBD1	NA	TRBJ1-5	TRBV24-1	TGTGCCACCAGTGATTCGCAGACAGGGTGGACCCAGCATTTT	CATSDSQTGWTQHF
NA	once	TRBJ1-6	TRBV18	TGTGCCAGCTCACCCCGGGGTTCGGCTGCTCCACCCCTCCACTTT	CASSPRGSAAPPLHF
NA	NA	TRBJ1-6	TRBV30	TGTGCCTGGAACACCGGACTGACTGATAATTCACCCCTCCACTTT	CAWNTGLTDNSPLHF
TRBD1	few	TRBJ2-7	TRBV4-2	TGTGCCAGCAGCCAGCCGGGACAGGGGGGTGCCGAGCAGTACTTC	CASSQPGQGGAEQYF
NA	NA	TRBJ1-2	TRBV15	TGTGCCACCAGCAGAGTTCCGGTAAATAGCTACACCTTC	CATSRVPVNSYTF
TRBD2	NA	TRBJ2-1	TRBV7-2	TGTGCCAGCAGCCCACGCCTAGCGGGGGAGTCCTACAATGAGCAGTTCTTC	CASSPRLAGESYNEQFF
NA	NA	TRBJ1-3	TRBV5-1	TGCGCCAGCAGCTTGGAACAGGGAGCACCCTTTGGAAACACCATATATTTT	CASSLEQGAPFGNTIYF
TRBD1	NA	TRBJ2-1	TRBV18	TGTGCCAGCTCCCCCTTTAGGGACAGTGCCAGCAATGAGCAGTTCTTC	CASSPFRDSASNEQFF
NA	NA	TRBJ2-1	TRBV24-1	TGTGCCACCAGTGATCCGGGACATTACAATGAGCAGTTCTTC	CATSDPGHYNEQFF
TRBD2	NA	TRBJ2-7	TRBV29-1	TGCAGCGTAATAAAACTAGCGGGGACCCCCTACGAGCAGTACTTC	CSVIKLAGTPYEQYF
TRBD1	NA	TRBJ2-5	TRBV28	TGTGCCAGCAGTTTTTTATCTCAGGGGGCCGGAGAGACCCAGTACTTC	CASSFLSQGAGETQYF
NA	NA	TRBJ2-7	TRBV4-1	TGCGCCAGCAGCCAAGCCAATTTTATAGGACCGGGGACCTACGAGCAGTACTTC	CASSQANFIGPGTYEQYF
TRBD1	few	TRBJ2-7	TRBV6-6	TGTGCCAGCAGCCAAGCAGGGACAGGGTACGAGCAGTACTTC	CASSQAGTGYEQYF
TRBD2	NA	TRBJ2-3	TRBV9	TGTGCCACTACCCCGGCTAGCGGGGGGACGGGGGATACGCAGTATTTT	CATTPASGGTGDTQYF
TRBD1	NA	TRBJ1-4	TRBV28	TGTGCCAGCAGTTTAGGGGCAGGGGGGAATGAAAAACTGTTTTTT	CASSLGAGGNEKLFF
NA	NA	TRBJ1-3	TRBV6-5	TGTGCCAGCAGTTACTTCCGGGGGTCTGGAAACACCATATATTTT	CASSYFRGSGNTIYF
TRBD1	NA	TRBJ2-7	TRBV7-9	TGTGCCAGCAGCTCCGGGGGGACAGGGGGCTTCGAGCAGTACTTC	CASSSGGTGGFEQYF
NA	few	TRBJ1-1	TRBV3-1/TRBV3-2	TGTGCCAGCAGCCAAGATAGAAGGGGGACGGGCACTGAAGCTTTCTTT	CASSQDRRGTGTEAFF
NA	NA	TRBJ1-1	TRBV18	TGTGCCAGCTCACCAAACGCCGGCGGCACTGAAGCTTTCTTT	CASSPNAGGTEAFF
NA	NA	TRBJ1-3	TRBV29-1	TGCAGCGTTGCCAGGGACTCTGGAAACACCATATATTTT	CSVARDSGNTIYF
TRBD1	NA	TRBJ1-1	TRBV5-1	TGCGCCAGCAGCTTGGGGGACAGGGGGTTAAGCACTGAAGCTTTCTTT	CASSLGDRGLSTEAFF
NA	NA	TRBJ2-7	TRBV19	TGTGCCAGTACTCAAGGTACAGGCCTTTACGAGCAGTACTTC	CASTQGTGLYEQYF
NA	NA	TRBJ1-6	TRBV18	TGTGCCAGCTCACCATCAGTAAATTCACCCCTCCACTTT	CASSPSVNSPLHF
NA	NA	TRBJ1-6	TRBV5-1	TGCGCCAGCAGAACGGGAGGAACGAATTCACCCCTCCACTTT	CASRTGGTNSPLHF